The 25 T cell receptor beta chains below all came from one sample that was sequenced in a study of T cells in Graves' hyperthyroidism and ophthalmopathy (dated by TCRdb to about 2019). Libraries came from multiplex PCR. Data came from an Illumina HiSeq 2000. Amplification of TCR beta CDR3 regions was carried out from RNA transcripts. For the first round of RT-PCR on the TCR CDR3, the HTBI primer set was used together with the Qiagen OneStep RT-PCR kit. The public reads were reanalyzed by TCRdb: fastp trimming at Q25, MiXCR alignment, in-frame beta chains only. Rows with one shared CDR3 protein collapse into an entry with the most common genes and DNA. The table for this sample lists 600,000 or so distinct CDR3 sequences; about half of them were counted only once. The leading ten clones occupy roughly 8.2% of the sample. Material: peripheral blood or thyroid tissue (not recorded which). These receptors came from a woman aged 18-29 years with Graves' hyperthyroidism. Donor details come from another sample of the same person, matched by shared clones.

In this sample, this clonotype turned up a few times. No conserved phenylalanine or tryptophan ends this CDR3, so it is likely a read error. The DNA is omitted, as the CDR3 cannot be located on it reliably, and the CDR3 follows TCRdb's listing. The gene calls are TRBV4-1 and TRBJ2-5; the listed D gene, TRBD2, was not tested against the DNA. The CDR3 is 14 residues long, ends included. Germline CDR1 and CDR2: MGHRA and YSYEKL. This CDR3 is CASSQDARASVMQV.

CDR3 in DNA: TGTGCCAGCAGCTTGAGGACTCTCGGAAACACCATATATTTT. As protein: CASSLRTLGNTIYF. The gene calls are TRBV5-6 and TRBJ1-3, with D unclear. Between the trimmed V and J ends, which lost 1 base and 4 bases, there was a span of 9 bases. Germline CDR1 and CDR2: SGHDT and YYEEEE. The CDR3 covers 14 residues. Based on the CDR3 plus reference TRBV5-6 and TRBJ1-3, the full variable domain is DAGVTQSPTHLIKTRGQQVTLRCSPKSGHDTVSWYQQALGQGPQFIFQYYEEEERQRGNFPDRFSGHQFPNYSSELNVNALLLGDSALYLCASSLRTLGNTIYFGEGSWLTVV.

V usage is TRBV7-9 and J usage is TRBJ2-5; weak D call: TRBD1 (6 bases). The CDR3 is 15 residues long. V lost 5 bases to trimming and J lost 7 bases, with 20 bases between them. Germline CDR1 SEHNR, CDR2 FQNEAQ (reference sequence). The CDR3 here is CASSPGGTPIGTQYF. The CDR3 coding sequence is TGTGCCAGCAGCCCTGGGGGCACCCCAATAGGGACCCAGTACTTC. The full variable domain, with the rest looked up from reference TRBV7-9 and TRBJ2-5, is DTGVSQNPRHKITKRGQNVTFRCDPISEHNRLYWYRQTLGQGPEFLTYFQNEAQLEKSRLLSDRFSAERPKGSFSTLEIQRTEQGDSAMYLCASSPGGTPIGTQYFGPGTRLLVL.

The chain is built from TRBV7-2 and TRBJ1-5; no definite D call. The CDR3 consists of 13 residues. Per the germline V gene, CDR1 is SGHTA and CDR2 is FQGNSA. Deletions cut 1 base from V and 8 bases from J, with 9 bases between. The CDR3 sequence is CASSLEGEEPQHF. The DNA for the CDR3 is TGTGCCAGCAGCTTAGAGGGTGAAGAGCCCCAGCATTTT.

This clonotype was counted a few times. The V gene is TRBV19, the J gene TRBJ1-5; D gene uncertain. V was pared by 6 bases and J by 3 bases, with 12 bases between. The germline V gene encodes CDR1 LNHDA and CDR2 SQIVND (reference sequence). This CDR3 comprises 14 residues. The CDR3 nucleotides read TGTGCCAGTAGCTCGGGCGGTTTCAATCAGCCCCAGCATTTT. This codes for CASSSGGFNQPQHF.

This clonotype was detected once. The junction and the germline gene differ at one end; a read error may be behind it. The chain recombines TRBV2 with TRBJ1-1, with 11 bases lining up with TRBD1. The CDR3 is made up of 16 amino acids. CDR1 and CDR2 (germline): SNHLY, FYNNEI. CDR3 DNA sequence: TGTGCCTGCAGACACGGGACAGGGGGGATGGGCACTGAAGCTTTCTTT. Translating it yields CACRHGTGGMGTEAFF.

V usage is TRBV29-1 and J usage is TRBJ2-3, with D perhaps TRBD2 (6 bases). Germline lookup yields CDR1 SQVTM and CDR2 ANQGSEA. The CDR3 sequence is 15 residues long. V lost 4 bases to trimming and J lost 4 bases, with 18 bases between them. CDR3: CSVAQGRGLPDTQYF. The CDR3 DNA is TGCAGCGTTGCCCAGGGACGGGGGTTGCCAGATACGCAGTATTTT.

This clonotype was observed a few times. The chain joins TRBV7-9 to TRBJ2-5; D possibly uses TRBD1 or TRBD2 (5 bases each). The length of the CDR3 is 14 residues. CDR1 is SEHNR, CDR2 FQNEAQ, per germline (reference sequence). V was clipped by 5 bases and J by 4 bases, with 14 bases between them. CDR3 protein: CASSPRPGRETQYF. CDR3 bases: TGTGCCAGCAGCCCCCGGCCGGGGCGAGAGACCCAGTACTTC.

This rearrangement joins TRBV20-1 to TRBJ2-5; 9 nucleotides align to TRBD2. The J segment lost 1 base and the V segment lost 0 bases, leaving 9 bases of the junction unmatched. This CDR3 is built from 17 residues. Germline V CDR1 and CDR2: DFQATT, SNEGSKA (reference sequence). The CDR3, as DNA: TGCAGTGCTAGAGATGCGGGAGGGCCTTACCGCCAAGAGACCCAGTACTTC. It yields the protein CSARDAGGPYRQETQYF.

In this sample, this clonotype turned up many times. V gene TRBV24-1 combines with J gene TRBJ1-2; D call uncertain. This CDR3 comprises 14 residues. Trimming left V 3 bases short and J 4 bases short, with 11 bases between. Germline loops: CDR1 KGHDR, CDR2 SFDVKD. CDR3 nucleotide sequence: TGTGCCACCAGTGATGTTGGACCGGGCTATGGCTACACCTTC. Its translation: CATSDVGPGYGYTF.

The chain employs TRBV20-1 and TRBJ2-7, with TRBD1 matching 7 bases. V was pared by 5 bases and J by 12 bases, with 16 bases of the junction left unmatched. Germline lookup yields CDR1 DFQATT and CDR2 SNEGSKA (reference sequence). This CDR3 comprises 13 residues. The DNA of the CDR3 is TGCAGTGCTCGTACAGACAGGGAGAGCATGAGGTACTTC. This encodes CSARTDRESMRYF.

The V call is TRBV7-2, the J call TRBJ2-7, with 9 bases matching TRBD1. Germline V gene lookup returns CDR1 SGHTA and CDR2 FQGNSA. V was pared by 5 bases and J by 2 bases, with 13 bases of the junction left unmatched. The CDR3 is made up of 17 amino acids. CDR3 amino acids: CASSLKRGGTGPYEQYF. The DNA for the CDR3 is TGTGCCAGCAGCCTTAAAAGGGGGGGGACAGGGCCCTACGAGCAGTACTTC.

The chain recombines TRBV2 with TRBJ2-6, with D perhaps TRBD2 (5 bases). Trimming cost V 5 bases and J 0 bases, with 8 bases left between them. The germline V gene encodes CDR1 SNHLY and CDR2 FYNNEI. This CDR3 has 15 amino acids. The CDR3 here is CASSTGSSGANVLTF. The CDR3 DNA is TGTGCCAGCAGTACGGGGAGCTCTGGGGCCAACGTCCTGACTTTC.

The chain is built from TRBV7-2 and TRBJ2-2; D unclear. The CDR3 runs 13 residues. Deletions cut 3 bases from V and 3 bases from J, with 5 bases between. Germline values: CDR1 SGHTA, CDR2 FQGNSA. The CDR3 DNA reads as TGTGCCAGCAGCTTGCACTACACCGGGGAGCTGTTTTTT. Translation gives CASSLHYTGELFF.

This clonotype was seen a handful of times. A junction boundary mismatches the germline segment, possibly from a read error. This chain links TRBV7-3 with TRBJ1-2; TRBD1 aligns across 7 bases. The CDR3 has 13 residues. The germline V gene has CDR1 SGHTA and CDR2 FQGTGA. CDR3 DNA: TGCGCCAGCAGCCAAGTAACAGGGGATGGCTACACCTTC. It is translated as CASSQVTGDGYTF.

As for this clonotype: A clone one base away is much larger, so this may be a read error. The rearrangement uses TRBV19 and TRBJ1-2; 8 nucleotides match TRBD1. CDR1 and CDR2 (germline): LNHDA, SQIVND (reference sequence). V was pared by 6 bases and J by 10 bases, with 4 bases of the junction left unmatched. CDR3 length: 11 residues. CDR3: CASRQGGDYTF. The DNA for the CDR3 is TGTGCCAGTAGACAGGGGGGCGACTACACCTTC.

The table lists this clonotype with many counts. This rearrangement joins TRBV2 to TRBJ1-4; 7 bases line up with TRBD1. Per the germline V gene, CDR1 is SNHLY and CDR2 is FYNNEI. The V gene end was trimmed by 5 bases and the J gene end by 7 bases; junction bases not matched to a gene: 7. The CDR3 sequence is 14 residues long. The CDR3 spells CASSRRTGGEKLFF. The CDR3 DNA reads TGTGCCAGCAGTAGGAGGACAGGCGGTGAAAAACTGTTTTTT.

The rearrangement joins TRBV29-1 to TRBJ1-5; 9 bases are a match to TRBD1. V dropped 5 bases and J dropped 9; count of bases not matched to a gene: 5. There are 12 residues in the CDR3. Germline assignment: CDR1 SQVTM and CDR2 ANQGSEA. CDR3 protein: CSVQQGALPQHF. CDR3 DNA: TGCAGCGTTCAACAGGGGGCGCTGCCCCAGCATTTT.

The rearrangement links TRBV12-3 or TRBV12-4 to TRBJ2-7; 9 positions agree with TRBD2. V trimming: 5 bases; J trimming: 4 bases; junction bases outside the gene matches: 9. The CDR3 is made up of 15 amino acids. CDR3 bases: TGTGCCAGCAGTGCCGGTGCGGGACTAGCTTACGAGCAGTACTTC. This sequence encodes CASSAGAGLAYEQYF.

This sequence joins TRBV15 and TRBJ2-7, with 9 positions matching TRBD1. V shed 9 bases and J 5 bases; nucleotides not matched to a gene: 2. The length of the CDR3 is 11 residues. In germline, CDR1 is LNHNV, CDR2 YYDKDF (reference sequence). CDR3 DNA: TGTGCCACGGACAGGGGAGACGAGCAGTACTTC. Translated, it gives CATDRGDEQYF.

In the case of this clonotype: This sequence may be a read error, since a much larger clone differs from it by one base. The chain links TRBV20-1 to TRBJ2-7; D is uncertain. CDR1 DFQATT and CDR2 SNEGSKA come from the germline V gene (reference sequence). The CDR3 contains 12 residues. CDR3 DNA sequence: TGCAGTGCTGGAGATGGGCGATACGAGCAGTACTTC. Translating it yields CSAGDGRYEQYF.

On this clonotype: A much bigger clone sits one base away, suggesting this may be a read error. This CDR3 fails to terminate in the conserved phenylalanine or tryptophan, so it likely reflects a read error. The CDR3 region has the DNA TGTGCCAGCAAGGGCTTCGACTCTGGGGCCAACGTCCTGACTTTG. Amino acids: CASKGFDSGANVLTL. The genes are TRBV6-1 and TRBJ2-6; the D is unclear. Per germline, CDR1 MNHNS and CDR2 SASEGT. This CDR3 comprises 15 residues. The V end was cut by 7 bases, the J end by 0 bases, with 10 bases between.

The chain recombines TRBV9 with TRBJ1-4; 8 bases map to TRBD1. The CDR3 runs 15 residues. Germline V gives CDR1 SGDLS, CDR2 YYNGEE. J was trimmed by 3 bases and V by 3 bases; bases with no gene match: 4. The CDR3 DNA reads as TGTGCCAGCAGCGGGACAGGGAGGCCTAATGAAAAACTGTTTTTT. It encodes CASSGTGRPNEKLFF.

CDR3 sequence reads: CASTTGAYSNQPQHF. The CDR3 bases are TGTGCCAGCACCACGGGAGCATATAGCAATCAGCCCCAGCATTTT. The genes are TRBV7-2 and TRBJ1-5, with D uncertain. Germline lookup yields CDR1 SGHTA and CDR2 FQGNSA. The CDR3 extends over 15 amino acids. Trimming removed 7 bases from V and 0 bases from J, with 13 bases in between.

Many counts were recorded for this clonotype. The V call is TRBV29-1, the J call TRBJ1-1, with D tentatively TRBD1 (6 bases). The CDR3 totals 13 residues. Germline values: CDR1 SQVTM, CDR2 ANQGSEA. Trimming stripped 5 bases from V and 4 bases from J, with 14 bases between. The CDR3, as DNA: TGCAGCGTTCATCCAGGGGATAGCACTGAAGCTTTCTTT. This gives the protein CSVHPGDSTEAFF. The full variable domain, its missing parts supplied by reference TRBV29-1 and TRBJ1-1, is SAVISQKPSRDICQRGTSLTIQCQVDSQVTMMFWYRQQPGQSLTLIATANQGSEATYESGFVIDKFPISRPNLTFSTLTVSNMSPEDSSIYLCSVHPGDSTEAFFGQGTRLTVV.